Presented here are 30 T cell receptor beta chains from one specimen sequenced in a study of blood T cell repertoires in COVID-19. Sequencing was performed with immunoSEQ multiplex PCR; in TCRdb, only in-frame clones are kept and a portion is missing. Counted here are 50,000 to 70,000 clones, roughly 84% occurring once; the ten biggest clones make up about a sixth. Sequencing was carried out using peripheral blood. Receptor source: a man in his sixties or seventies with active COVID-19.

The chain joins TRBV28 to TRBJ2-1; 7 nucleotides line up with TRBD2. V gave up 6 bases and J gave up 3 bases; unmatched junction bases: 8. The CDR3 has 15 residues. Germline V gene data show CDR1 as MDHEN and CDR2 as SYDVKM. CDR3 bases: TGTGCCAGCAGGGTGTCTAGCGGATTCTACAATGAGCAGTTCTTC. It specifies CASRVSSGFYNEQFF. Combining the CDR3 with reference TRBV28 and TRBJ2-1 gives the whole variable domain DVKVTQSSRYLVKRTGEKVFLECVQDMDHENMFWYRQDPGLGLRLIYFSYDVKMKEKGDIPEGYSVSREKKERFSLILESASTNQTSMYLCASRVSSGFYNEQFFGPGTRLTVL.

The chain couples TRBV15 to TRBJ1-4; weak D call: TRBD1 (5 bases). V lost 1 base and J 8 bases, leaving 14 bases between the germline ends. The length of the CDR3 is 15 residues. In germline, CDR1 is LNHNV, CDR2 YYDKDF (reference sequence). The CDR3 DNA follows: TGTGCCACCAGCAGAGTCGGAGGGGCAGGAGAAAAACTGTTTTTT. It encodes CATSRVGGAGEKLFF.

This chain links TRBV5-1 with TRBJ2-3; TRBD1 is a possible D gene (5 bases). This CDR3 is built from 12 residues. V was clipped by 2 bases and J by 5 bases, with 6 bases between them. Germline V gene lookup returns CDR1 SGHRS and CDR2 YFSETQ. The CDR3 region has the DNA TGCGCCAGCAGCTTTCAGGGAGATACGCAGTATTTT. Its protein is CASSFQGDTQYF.

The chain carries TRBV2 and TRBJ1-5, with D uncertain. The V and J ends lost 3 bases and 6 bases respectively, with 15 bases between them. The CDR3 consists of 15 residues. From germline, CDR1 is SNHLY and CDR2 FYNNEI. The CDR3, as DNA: TGTGCCAGCAGTGACCTGTCAGCGGTGGGTCAGCCCCAGCATTTT. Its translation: CASSDLSAVGQPQHF.

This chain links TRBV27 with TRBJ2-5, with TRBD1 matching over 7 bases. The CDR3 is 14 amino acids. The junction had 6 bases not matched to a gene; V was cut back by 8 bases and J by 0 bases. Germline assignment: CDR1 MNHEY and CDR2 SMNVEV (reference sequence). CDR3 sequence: CASRDSINQETQYF. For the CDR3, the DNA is TGTGCCAGCCGGGACAGCATCAACCAAGAGACCCAGTACTTC.

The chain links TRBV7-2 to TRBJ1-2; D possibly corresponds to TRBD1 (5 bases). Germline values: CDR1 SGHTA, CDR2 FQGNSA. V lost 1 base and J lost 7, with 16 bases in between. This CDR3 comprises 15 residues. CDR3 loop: CASSLDRRVGGGYTF. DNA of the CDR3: TGTGCCAGCAGCTTAGACAGGAGGGTGGGTGGTGGCTACACCTTC.

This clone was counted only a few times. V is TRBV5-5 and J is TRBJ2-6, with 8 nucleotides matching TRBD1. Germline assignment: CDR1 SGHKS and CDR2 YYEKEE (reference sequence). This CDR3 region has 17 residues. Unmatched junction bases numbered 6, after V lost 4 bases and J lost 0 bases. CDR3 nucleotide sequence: TGTGCCAGCAGCCGGACAGGGCCTCCCTCTGGGGCCAACGTCCTGACTTTC. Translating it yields CASSRTGPPSGANVLTF.

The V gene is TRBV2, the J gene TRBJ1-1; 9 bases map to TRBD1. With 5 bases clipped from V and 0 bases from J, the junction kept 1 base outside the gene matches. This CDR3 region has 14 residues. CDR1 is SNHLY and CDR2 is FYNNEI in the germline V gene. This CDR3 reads CASSRTGVNTEAFF. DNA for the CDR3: TGTGCCAGCAGTCGGACAGGGGTGAACACTGAAGCTTTCTTT.

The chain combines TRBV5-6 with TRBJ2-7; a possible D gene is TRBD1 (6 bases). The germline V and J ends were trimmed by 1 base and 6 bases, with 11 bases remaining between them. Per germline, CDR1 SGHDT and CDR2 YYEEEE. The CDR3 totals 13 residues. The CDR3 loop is CASSLYRVGEQYF. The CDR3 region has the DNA TGTGCCAGCAGCTTGTACAGGGTGGGCGAGCAGTACTTC.

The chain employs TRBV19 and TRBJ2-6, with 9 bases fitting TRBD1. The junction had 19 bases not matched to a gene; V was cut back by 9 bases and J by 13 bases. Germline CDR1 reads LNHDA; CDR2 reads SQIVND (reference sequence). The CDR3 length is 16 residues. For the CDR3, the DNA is TGTGCCAGCCCAGGACAGGGGCCCCCCTCTGGGGGGGTCCTGACTTTC. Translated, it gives CASPGQGPPSGGVLTF.

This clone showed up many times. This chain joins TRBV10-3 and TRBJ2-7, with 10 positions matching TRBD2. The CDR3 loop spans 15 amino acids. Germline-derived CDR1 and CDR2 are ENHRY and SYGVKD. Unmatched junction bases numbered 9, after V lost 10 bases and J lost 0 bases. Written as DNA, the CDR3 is TGTGCCACCAACCAACCTAGCGGGAGCTCCTACGAGCAGTACTTC. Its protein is CATNQPSGSSYEQYF.

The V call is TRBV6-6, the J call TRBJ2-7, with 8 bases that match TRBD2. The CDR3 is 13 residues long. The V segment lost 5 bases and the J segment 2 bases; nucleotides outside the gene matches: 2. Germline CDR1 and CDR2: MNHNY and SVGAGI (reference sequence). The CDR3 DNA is TGTGCCAGCAGTGGGGGACTAGCCTACGAGCAGTACTTC. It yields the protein CASSGGLAYEQYF.

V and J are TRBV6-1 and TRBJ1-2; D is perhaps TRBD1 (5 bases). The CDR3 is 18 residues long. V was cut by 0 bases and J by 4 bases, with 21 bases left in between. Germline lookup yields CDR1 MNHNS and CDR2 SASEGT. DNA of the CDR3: TGTGCCAGCAGTGAAGCGCTGCCAGGGCTCCTTTCTTTCTATGGCTACACCTTC. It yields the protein CASSEALPGLLSFYGYTF.

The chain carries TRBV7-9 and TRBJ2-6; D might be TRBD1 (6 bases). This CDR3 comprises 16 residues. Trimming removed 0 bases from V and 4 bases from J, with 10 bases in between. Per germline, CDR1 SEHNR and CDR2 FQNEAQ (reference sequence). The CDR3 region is CASSLATGSGANVLTF. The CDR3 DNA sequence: TGTGCCAGCAGCTTAGCTACAGGGTCCGGGGCCAACGTCCTGACTTTC.

Written as DNA, the CDR3 is TGTGCCAAAGCCCCCACAGGCCAGGGGGGCTACACCTTC. It codes for CAKAPTGQGGYTF. This sequence joins TRBV6-4 and TRBJ1-2, with D perhaps TRBD1 (6 bases). Trimming shortened V by 10 bases and J by 8 bases, and 20 bases separated the two germline ends. The CDR3 length is 13 residues. CDR1 is MRHNA and CDR2 is SNTAGT in the germline V gene.

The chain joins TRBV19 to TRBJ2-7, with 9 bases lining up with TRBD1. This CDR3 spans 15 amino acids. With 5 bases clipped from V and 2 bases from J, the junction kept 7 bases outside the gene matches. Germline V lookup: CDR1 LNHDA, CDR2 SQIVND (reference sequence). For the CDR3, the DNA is TGTGCCAGTAGTTTCCGGGACAGGGCTACCTACGAGCAGTACTTC. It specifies CASSFRDRATYEQYF.

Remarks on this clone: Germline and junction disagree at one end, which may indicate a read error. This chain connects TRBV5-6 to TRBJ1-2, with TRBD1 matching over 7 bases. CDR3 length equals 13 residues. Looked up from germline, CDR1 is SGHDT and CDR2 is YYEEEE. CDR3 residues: CARRGGQYYGYTF. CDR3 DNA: TGTGCCCGCAGGGGGGGGCAGTACTATGGCTACACCTTC.

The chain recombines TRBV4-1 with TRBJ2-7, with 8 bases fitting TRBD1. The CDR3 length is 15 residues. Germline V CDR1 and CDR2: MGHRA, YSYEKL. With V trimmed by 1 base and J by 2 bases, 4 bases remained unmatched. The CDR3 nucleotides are TGCGCCAGCAGCCAAGGAAACAGGGGGGCCTACGAGCAGTACTTC. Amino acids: CASSQGNRGAYEQYF.

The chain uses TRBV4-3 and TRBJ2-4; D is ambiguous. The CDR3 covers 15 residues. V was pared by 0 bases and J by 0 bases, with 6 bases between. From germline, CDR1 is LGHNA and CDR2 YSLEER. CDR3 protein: CASSQDSLAKNIQYF. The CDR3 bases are TGCGCCAGCAGCCAAGATAGCCTAGCCAAAAACATTCAGTACTTC.

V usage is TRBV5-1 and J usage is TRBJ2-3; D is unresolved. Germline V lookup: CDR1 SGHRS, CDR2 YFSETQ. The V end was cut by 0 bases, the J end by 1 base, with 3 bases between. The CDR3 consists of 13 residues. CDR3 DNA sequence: TGCGCCAGCAGCTTGGCCGGCACAGATACGCAGTATTTT. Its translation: CASSLAGTDTQYF.

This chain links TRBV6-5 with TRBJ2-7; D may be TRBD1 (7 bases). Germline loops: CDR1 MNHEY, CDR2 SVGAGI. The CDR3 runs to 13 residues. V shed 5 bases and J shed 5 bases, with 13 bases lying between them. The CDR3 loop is CASSNRGGNEQYF. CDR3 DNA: TGTGCCAGCAGTAACAGGGGAGGAAACGAGCAGTACTTC.

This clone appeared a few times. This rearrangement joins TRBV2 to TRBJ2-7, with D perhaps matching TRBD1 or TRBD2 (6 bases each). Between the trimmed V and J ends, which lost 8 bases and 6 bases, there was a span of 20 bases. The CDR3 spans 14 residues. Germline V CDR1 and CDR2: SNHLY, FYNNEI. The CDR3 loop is CASCGRTEGLEQYF. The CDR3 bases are TGTGCCAGCTGTGGGAGGACAGAAGGTCTCGAGCAGTACTTC.

The CDR3 loop is CASSFQTGNTIYF. CDR3 DNA: TGTGCCAGCAGCTTCCAAACTGGAAACACCATATATTTT. The chain uses TRBV7-3 and TRBJ1-3; D ambiguous. The CDR3 covers 13 residues. From germline, CDR1 is SGHTA and CDR2 FQGTGA. The germline V and J ends were trimmed by 3 bases and 2 bases, with 5 bases remaining between them.

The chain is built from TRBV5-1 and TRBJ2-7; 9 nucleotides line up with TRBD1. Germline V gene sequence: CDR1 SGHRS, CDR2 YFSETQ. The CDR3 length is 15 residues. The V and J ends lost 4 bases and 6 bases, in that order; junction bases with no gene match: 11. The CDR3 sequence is CASSAPGTGIVEQYF. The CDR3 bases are TGCGCCAGCAGCGCCCCCGGGACAGGGATCGTCGAGCAGTACTTC.

DNA for the CDR3: TGTGCCAGCAGTTCACAGGGGCAGGCCTCTTCACCCCTCCACTTT. Translation gives CASSSQGQASSPLHF. The J gene is TRBJ1-6, the V gene TRBV6-6, with TRBD1 matching 7 bases. V was pared by 4 bases and J by 9 bases, with 9 bases of the junction left unmatched. The CDR3 is 15 amino acids. The V gene's germline CDR1 is MNHNY and CDR2 SVGAGI (reference sequence).

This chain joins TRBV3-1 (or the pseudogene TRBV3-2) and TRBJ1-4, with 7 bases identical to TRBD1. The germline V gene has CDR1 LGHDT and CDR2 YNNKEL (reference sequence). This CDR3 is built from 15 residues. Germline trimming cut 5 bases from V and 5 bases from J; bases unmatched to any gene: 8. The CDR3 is CASSFAGTVNEKLFF. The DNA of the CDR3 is TGTGCCAGCAGCTTTGCCGGGACAGTAAATGAAAAACTGTTTTTT.

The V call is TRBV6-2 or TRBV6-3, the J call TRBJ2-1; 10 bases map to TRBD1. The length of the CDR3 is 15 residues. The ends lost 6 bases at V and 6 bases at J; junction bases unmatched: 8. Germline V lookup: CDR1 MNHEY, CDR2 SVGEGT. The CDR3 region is CASSLRDRGSNEQFF. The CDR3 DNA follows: TGTGCCAGCAGCCTCCGGGACAGGGGTAGCAATGAGCAGTTCTTC.

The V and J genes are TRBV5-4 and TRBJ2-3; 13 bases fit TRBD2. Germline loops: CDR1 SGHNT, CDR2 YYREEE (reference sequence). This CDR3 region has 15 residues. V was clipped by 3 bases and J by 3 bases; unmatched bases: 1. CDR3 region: CASSWGLAGTDTQYF. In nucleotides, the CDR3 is TGTGCCAGCAGCTGGGGACTAGCGGGAACAGATACGCAGTATTTT. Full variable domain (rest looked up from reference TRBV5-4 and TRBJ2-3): ETGVTQSPTHLIKTRGQQVTLRCSSQSGHNTVSWYQQALGQGPQFIFQYYREEENGRGNFPPRFSGLQFPNYSSELNVNALELDDSALYLCASSWGLAGTDTQYFGPGTRLTVL.

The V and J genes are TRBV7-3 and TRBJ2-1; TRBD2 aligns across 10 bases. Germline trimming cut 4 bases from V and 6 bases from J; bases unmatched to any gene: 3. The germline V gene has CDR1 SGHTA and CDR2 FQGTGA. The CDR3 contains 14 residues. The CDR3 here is CASSSRTSGNEQFF. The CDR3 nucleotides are TGTGCCAGCAGCTCTAGGACTAGCGGCAATGAGCAGTTCTTC.

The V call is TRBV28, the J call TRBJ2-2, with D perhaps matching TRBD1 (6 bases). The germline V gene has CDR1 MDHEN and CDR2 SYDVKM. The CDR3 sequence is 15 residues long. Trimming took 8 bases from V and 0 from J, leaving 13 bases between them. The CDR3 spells CASLHRDANTGELFF. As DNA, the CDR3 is TGTGCCAGCCTCCACAGGGATGCGAACACCGGGGAGCTGTTTTTT. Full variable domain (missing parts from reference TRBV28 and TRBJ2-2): DVKVTQSSRYLVKRTGEKVFLECVQDMDHENMFWYRQDPGLGLRLIYFSYDVKMKEKGDIPEGYSVSREKKERFSLILESASTNQTSMYLCASLHRDANTGELFFGEGSRLTVL.